This TCR beta chain was retrieved from a study of Ad26.COV2.S vaccination and SARS-CoV-2 variants. This sample's treatment: 15 to 20 received Ad26.COV2.S at low or high dose, single or two shots; 5 received placebo; per-sample allocation not given. Day 63 following the first vaccine or placebo injection was when the samples were taken. Clones were sequenced by immunoSEQ multiplex PCR, and TCRdb holds only the in-frame ones, with some missing. The table lists some 520,000 clones, roughly 89% of them singletons. The source material was peripheral blood, sampled in a trial of Ad26.COV2.S vaccine versus placebo. The source of this sequence is a person between 18 and 65 years old who received the Ad26.COV2.S COVID-19 vaccine or a placebo.

CDR3 coding DNA: TGTGCCAGCAGTTACGGGGGGACTCTTGGAAACACCATATATTTT. It codes for CASSYGGTLGNTIYF. This rearrangement joins TRBV6-2 or TRBV6-3 to TRBJ1-3; a weak D match, TRBD1 (5 bases). The CDR3 covers 15 residues. Germline lookup yields CDR1 MNHEY and CDR2 SVGEGT. Trimming removed 2 bases from V and 3 bases from J, with 11 bases in between.